What follows are 29 T cell receptor beta chains derived from one specimen sequenced in a study of cytomegalovirus exposure and HLA in healthy donors. PCR was performed using 60 Vbeta and 13 Jbeta primers. Only in-frame clones appear in the TCRdb table, and some are missing; sequencing was by immunoSEQ multiplex PCR. The sample lists about 150,000 clones, approximately 82% occurring once. Sequenced: PBMCs. These receptors were collected from a man aged 50 to 60 in good health and CMV-seropositive.

CDR3 in amino acids: CASSAPSAGYSGNTIYF. CDR3 DNA sequence: TGTGCCAGCAGCGCGCCGTCGGCGGGCTACTCTGGAAACACCATATATTTT. This chain uses TRBV9 with TRBJ1-3; D remains ambiguous. CDR1 and CDR2 from the germline V gene are SGDLS and YYNGEE. With 3 bases removed from V and 0 bases from J, the gap between germline ends came to 16 bases. The CDR3 runs 17 residues.

The V and J genes are TRBV5-5 and TRBJ2-3; TRBD2 matches 9 bases. Germline V gene lookup returns CDR1 SGHKS and CDR2 YYEKEE (reference sequence). The CDR3 is 14 amino acids. The junction had 2 bases not matched to a gene; V was cut back by 2 bases and J by 4 bases. CDR3 coding DNA: TGTGCCAGCAGCTTTGCGGGGGGGCCAGATACGCAGTATTTT. It yields the protein CASSFAGGPDTQYF.

The rearrangement uses TRBV5-4 and TRBJ2-6, with D possibly TRBD1 on 5 matching bases. Germline V lookup: CDR1 SGHNT, CDR2 YYREEE (reference sequence). Deletions cut 1 base from V and 0 bases from J, with 5 bases between. The CDR3 spans 15 residues. The CDR3 sequence: CASSLQGSGANVLTF. The DNA of the CDR3 is TGTGCCAGCAGCTTGCAGGGCTCTGGGGCCAACGTCCTGACTTTC.

About this clone itself: The junction does not match germline at one end; this may be a read error. V is TRBV7-9 and J is TRBJ2-5, with no clear D. This CDR3 comprises 13 residues. Germline values: CDR1 SEHNR, CDR2 FQNEAQ (reference sequence). CDR3 loop: CASSLILQEAQYF. CDR3 nucleotide sequence: TGTGCCAGCAGCTTAATCCTGCAAGAGGCCCAGTACTTC.

A single count supports this clone. V is TRBV11-3 and J is TRBJ1-2; D gene unclear. With 4 bases removed from V and 2 bases from J, the gap between germline ends came to 8 bases. The CDR3 runs 13 residues. CDR1 SGHNT and CDR2 YENEEA come from the germline V gene. CDR3 DNA: TGTGCCAGCAGCTCACCAGGAAACTATGGCTACACCTTC. Its protein product is CASSSPGNYGYTF. The full variable domain, rest sourced from reference TRBV11-3 and TRBJ1-2, is EAGVVQSPRYKIIEKKQPVAFWCNPISGHNTLYWYLQNLGQGPELLIRYENEEAVDDSQLPKDRFSAERLKGVDSTLKIQPAELGDSAVYLCASSSPGNYGYTFGSGTRLTVV.

This clone was observed once. The genes are TRBV5-4 and TRBJ1-2; 10 nucleotides align to TRBD1. V gave up 7 bases and J gave up 8 bases; unmatched junction bases: 17. The CDR3 covers 16 residues. Germline V gene sequence: CDR1 SGHNT, CDR2 YYREEE (reference sequence). For the CDR3, the DNA is TGTGCCAGCGGGGGGGGGACAGGGGCCCAGGATAGGGGCTACACCTTC. It translates to CASGGGTGAQDRGYTF. Variable domain in full (rest from reference TRBV5-4 and TRBJ1-2): ETGVTQSPTHLIKTRGQQVTLRCSSQSGHNTVSWYQQALGQGPQFIFQYYREEENGRGNFPPRFSGLQFPNYSSELNVNALELDDSALYLCASGGGTGAQDRGYTFGSGTRLTVV.

The chain uses TRBV5-5 and TRBJ1-1; D unresolved. V lost 2 bases and J 1 base, leaving 6 bases between the germline ends. In germline, CDR1 is SGHKS, CDR2 YYEKEE (reference sequence). The CDR3 runs 13 residues. CDR3 sequence (DNA): TGTGCCAGCAGCTTTCAGGAGAACACTGAAGCTTTCTTT. This gives the protein CASSFQENTEAFF.

The genes are TRBV5-3 and TRBJ2-5, with D unresolved. TRBV5-3 is an ORF for which the function is uncertain. The length of the CDR3 is 12 residues. V was pared by 0 bases and J by 5 bases, with 5 bases between. This CDR3 is CARSLAGETQYF. CDR3 DNA: TGTGCCAGAAGCTTGGCCGGGGAGACCCAGTACTTC.

This clone has just one count. The CDR3 loop is CASRPGTSGLPETQYF. The CDR3 DNA sequence: TGTGCCAGCAGACCCGGGACTAGCGGCCTCCCAGAGACCCAGTACTTC. The V gene is TRBV28, the J gene TRBJ2-5; 11 positions agree with TRBD2. With V trimmed by 6 bases and J by 4 bases, 10 bases remained unmatched. This CDR3 is built from 16 residues. Germline V gives CDR1 MDHEN, CDR2 SYDVKM.

This clone has only one observation. The chain recombines TRBV7-2 with TRBJ2-4; 11 bases are a match to TRBD2. With V trimmed by 1 base and J by 7 bases, 3 bases remained unmatched. This CDR3 has 15 amino acids. CDR1 is SGHTA, CDR2 FQGNSA, per germline. CDR3 DNA sequence: TGTGCCAGCAGCTTAGGGGGACTAGCGGCGAACATTCAGTACTTC. It translates to CASSLGGLAANIQYF.

This clone was recorded a few times. The chain couples TRBV4-2 to TRBJ1-2; possibly TRBD1 for D (6 bases). V lost 0 bases to trimming and J lost 2 bases, with 10 bases between them. The V gene's germline CDR1 is LGHNA and CDR2 YNFKEQ. CDR3 size: 15 residues. Here the CDR3 reads CASSQDQGQNYGYTF. In nucleotides, the CDR3 is TGTGCCAGCAGCCAAGATCAGGGGCAAAACTATGGCTACACCTTC.

This rearrangement joins TRBV27 to TRBJ2-1; a weak D match, TRBD1 (6 bases). The CDR3 length is 15 residues. V lost 6 bases to trimming and J lost 1 base, with 13 bases between them. The germline gives CDR1 MNHEY, CDR2 SMNVEV (reference sequence). As DNA, the CDR3 is TGTGCCAGCAGAATAACCAGGGGATCCTACAATGAGCAGTTCTTC. It yields the protein CASRITRGSYNEQFF.

Here the CDR3 DNA reads TGTGCCAGTCTCCTTAATCCGGGGTGGCCACTTTATGGCTACACCTTC. Translating it yields CASLLNPGWPLYGYTF. V usage is TRBV7-9 and J usage is TRBJ1-2, with D hard to call. CDR1 and CDR2 (germline): SEHNR, FQNEAQ (reference sequence). The CDR3 spans 16 residues. V was shortened by 9 bases and J by 5 bases, with 25 bases between the two germline ends. The full variable domain, its missing parts supplied by reference TRBV7-9 and TRBJ1-2, is DTGVSQNPRHKITKRGQNVTFRCDPISEHNRLYWYRQTLGQGPEFLTYFQNEAQLEKSRLLSDRFSAERPKGSFSTLEIQRTEQGDSAMYLCASLLNPGWPLYGYTFGSGTRLTVV.

This rearrangement joins TRBV4-1 to TRBJ2-1; a possible D gene is TRBD2 (5 bases). V lost 6 bases and J lost 4, with 10 bases in between. Germline V lookup: CDR1 MGHRA, CDR2 YSYEKL. The CDR3 has 13 residues. The CDR3, as DNA: TGCGCCAGCAGTCTGGACTCTTACAATGAGCAGTTCTTC. It codes for CASSLDSYNEQFF.

The chain links TRBV5-8 to TRBJ1-1; D gene ambiguous. There are 15 residues in the CDR3. V was trimmed by 1 base and J by 1 base, leaving 11 bases between them. The germline V gene has CDR1 SGHTS and CDR2 YDEGEE. In DNA form, the CDR3 reads TGTGCCAGCAGCTTGAATGGCCTCCCGAACACTGAAGCTTTCTTT. Protein product: CASSLNGLPNTEAFF.

The chain couples TRBV9 to TRBJ2-7, with 10 bases fitting TRBD2. The CDR3 has 17 residues. The V gene end was trimmed by 1 base and the J gene end by 5 bases; junction bases not matched to a gene: 12. CDR1 is SGDLS and CDR2 is YYNGEE in the germline V gene. This CDR3 is CASSVKTFDLAGDEQYV. The CDR3 DNA reads as TGTGCCAGCAGCGTAAAGACTTTTGACCTAGCGGGAGACGAGCAGTACGTC.

The V gene is TRBV7-8, the J gene TRBJ1-2, with 9 bases fitting TRBD1. The CDR3 runs 15 residues. The V gene's germline CDR1 is SGHVS and CDR2 FQNEAQ. V was pared by 5 bases and J by 4 bases, with 8 bases of the junction left unmatched. In DNA form, the CDR3 reads TGTGCCAGCAGCCCAGAACAGGGGGCGATCTATGGCTACACCTTC. Translated: CASSPEQGAIYGYTF.

V and J are TRBV30 and TRBJ1-3; maybe TRBD1 (6 bases). Between the trimmed V and J ends, which lost 2 bases and 3 bases, there was a span of 11 bases. CDR3 length: 14 amino acids. The germline V gene encodes CDR1 GTSNPN and CDR2 SVGIG (reference sequence). The CDR3 DNA reads as TGTGCCTGGAGTCCAGGGGTTTTTGGAAACACCATATATTTT. Translating it yields CAWSPGVFGNTIYF.

V and J are TRBV28 and TRBJ1-2; no definite D call. V was pared by 6 bases and J by 0 bases, with 8 bases between. Germline V gene lookup returns CDR1 MDHEN and CDR2 SYDVKM. This CDR3 contains 13 residues. This chain's CDR3 is CASRPTPNYGYTF. The CDR3, as DNA: TGTGCCAGCAGGCCGACACCTAACTATGGCTACACCTTC.

The chain joins TRBV9 to TRBJ1-2, with TRBD1 identical over 8 bases. Germline CDR1 is SGDLS and CDR2 is YYNGEE. V lost 0 bases and J lost 4; bases outside the gene matches: 14. The CDR3 has 18 amino acids. CDR3 residues: CASSVDWTGPTRSYGYTF. CDR3 nucleotides: TGTGCCAGCAGCGTAGATTGGACAGGGCCCACTCGTAGCTATGGCTACACCTTC.

V usage is TRBV2 and J usage is TRBJ1-1; tentative D call: TRBD1 (6 bases). There are 13 residues in the CDR3. The germline CDR1 and CDR2 sequences are SNHLY and FYNNEI. Trimming stripped 10 bases from V and 5 bases from J, with 17 bases between. CDR3 sequence (DNA): TGTGCCACCCCACAGGGAAAGGGGACTGAAGCTTTCTTT. Translation gives CATPQGKGTEAFF.

This chain connects TRBV5-1 to TRBJ2-5; 7 bases agree with TRBD1. Unmatched junction bases numbered 5, after V lost 2 bases and J lost 7 bases. CDR3 length: 13 residues. Per germline, CDR1 SGHRS and CDR2 YFSETQ. The chain's CDR3 is CASSLGTEGTQYF. DNA of the CDR3: TGCGCCAGCAGCTTAGGGACAGAAGGGACCCAGTACTTC.

The V gene is TRBV19, the J gene TRBJ2-5, with 7 positions matching TRBD2. Germline-derived CDR1 and CDR2 are LNHDA and SQIVND (reference sequence). The CDR3 has 15 amino acids. The V segment lost 0 bases and the J segment 0 bases; nucleotides outside the gene matches: 1. CDR3 sequence reads: CASSIDGRNQETQYF. Here the CDR3 DNA reads TGTGCCAGTAGTATAGACGGGAGGAACCAAGAGACCCAGTACTTC.

The CDR3 loop reads CASSLAPRLDRPYGYTF. The CDR3 DNA reads TGCGCCAGCAGCTTGGCGCCGCGTCTCGACAGACCCTATGGCTACACCTTC. This chain joins TRBV5-1 and TRBJ1-2; possible D gene TRBD1, 5 bases. The V gene lost 0 bases and the J gene lost 4 bases, with 19 bases spanning the gap. CDR3 length equals 17 residues. Germline V gene sequence: CDR1 SGHRS, CDR2 YFSETQ.

This clone was seen a few times. The V call is TRBV6-6, the J call TRBJ1-5; 9 bases line up with TRBD1. The CDR3 runs to 15 residues. Germline CDR1 MNHNY, CDR2 SVGAGI (reference sequence). V lost 2 bases and J lost 4; bases outside the gene matches: 3. This CDR3 reads CASSYRTGVNQPQHF. The CDR3 DNA follows: TGTGCCAGCAGTTACCGGACAGGGGTAAATCAGCCCCAGCATTTT.

J is TRBJ2-1 and V is TRBV6-1; D is perhaps TRBD1 (5 bases). Between the trimmed V and J ends, which lost 5 bases and 3 bases, there was a span of 14 bases. The CDR3 extends over 15 amino acids. Germline-derived CDR1 and CDR2 are MNHNS and SASEGT. This chain's CDR3 is CASSPRQSNYNEQFF. The DNA of the CDR3 is TGTGCCAGCAGTCCTAGACAGTCTAACTACAATGAGCAGTTCTTC.

The V gene is TRBV2, the J gene TRBJ1-2; TRBD1 matches 8 bases. CDR1 SNHLY and CDR2 FYNNEI come from the germline V gene. V shed 8 bases and J 8 bases; nucleotides not matched to a gene: 4. The CDR3 totals 11 residues. In nucleotides, the CDR3 is TGTGCCAGCCAGGGGGCGGGAGGCTACACCTTC. Amino acids: CASQGAGGYTF.

The gene calls are TRBV5-1 and TRBJ1-1; D is unresolved. V shed 5 bases and J shed 1 base, with 15 bases lying between them. Germline V gene sequence: CDR1 SGHRS, CDR2 YFSETQ. The CDR3 runs to 15 residues. CDR3 loop: CASSPGGFGNTEAFF. CDR3 sequence (DNA): TGCGCCAGCAGTCCGGGCGGGTTTGGGAACACTGAAGCTTTCTTT. The variable domain in full, with the rest retrieved from reference TRBV5-1 and TRBJ1-1, is KAGVTQTPRYLIKTRGQQVTLSCSPISGHRSVSWYQQTPGQGLQFLFEYFSETQRNKGNFPGRFSGRQFSNSRSEMNVSTLELGDSALYLCASSPGGFGNTEAFFGQGTRLTVV.

The rearrangement joins TRBV19 to TRBJ2-2, with TRBD1 matching over 8 bases. The V gene's germline CDR1 is LNHDA and CDR2 SQIVND (reference sequence). CDR3 length: 17 amino acids. With V trimmed by 5 bases and J by 7 bases, 15 bases remained unmatched. CDR3 coding DNA: TGTGCCAGTAGTCGCCTCGGGCAGGGGGCACCCCACGGGGAGCTGTTTTTT. It yields the protein CASSRLGQGAPHGELFF.